These 31 T cell receptor beta chains were sequenced from one sample in a study of shared clonotypes between healthy human individuals. Clones were read by immunoSEQ multiplex PCR, and TCRdb kept only the in-frame ones, dropping some. The sample lists 2.3 million or so clones; just over 90% were seen once. Sequencing was done on a sample of naive CD4+ T cells from PBMCs. As for subset: CD45RA+ positively selected. Every receptor here comes from a man aged 18 to 30 in good health. Some clones in this sample may be carry-over from other donors' samples.

This clone appeared a few times. The gene calls are TRBV7-9 and TRBJ1-2; D may be TRBD1 (6 bases). Germline CDR1 and CDR2: SEHNR and FQNEAQ (reference sequence). The V end was cut by 1 base, the J end by 3 bases, with 15 bases between. The CDR3 has 16 amino acids. The chain's CDR3 is CASSLELGGGDYGYTF. The CDR3 nucleotides read TGTGCCAGCAGCTTAGAATTAGGAGGGGGAGACTATGGCTACACCTTC.

V is TRBV20-1 and J is TRBJ2-7; D gene unclear. V dropped 2 bases and J dropped 7 bases, with 9 bases sitting between them. The CDR3 is 11 amino acids. Germline V gives CDR1 DFQATT, CDR2 SNEGSKA (reference sequence). Here the CDR3 DNA reads TGCAGTGCTAGAAGAAGGGAAGAGCAGTACTTC. Protein product: CSARRREEQYF.

The CDR3 DNA reads as TGTGCCAGCAGCCGGGACATCAGAAATCAGCCCCAGCATTTT. It specifies CASSRDIRNQPQHF. V usage is TRBV7-2 and J usage is TRBJ1-5, with D maybe TRBD1 (6 bases). The CDR3 runs 14 residues. Trimming took off 5 bases at V and 4 bases at J, with 12 bases between the two ends. Germline CDR1 and CDR2: SGHTA and FQGNSA.

In the case of this clone: The identical CDR3 is also encoded by other nucleotide sequences in the sample. V is TRBV5-4 and J is TRBJ2-1, with 10 positions matching TRBD2. The CDR3 consists of 15 residues. V trimming: 4 bases; J trimming: 2 bases; junction bases outside the gene matches: 3. Germline V CDR1 and CDR2: SGHNT, YYREEE (reference sequence). Here the CDR3 reads CASSRTSGTYNEQFF. The CDR3 nucleotides are TGTGCCAGCAGCCGGACTAGCGGAACCTACAATGAGCAGTTCTTC.

The chain employs TRBV6-1 and TRBJ2-1; TRBD1 is a possible D gene (6 bases). The CDR3 consists of 16 residues. Trimming removed 3 bases from V and 1 base from J, with 13 bases in between. Germline V lookup: CDR1 MNHNS, CDR2 SASEGT. The CDR3 region is CASSDSGTPSYNEQFF. The CDR3 DNA is TGTGCCAGCAGTGATTCCGGGACACCTTCCTACAATGAGCAGTTCTTC.

The chain carries TRBV30 and TRBJ2-2; D might be TRBD2 (5 bases). The CDR3 contains 14 residues. From germline, CDR1 is GTSNPN and CDR2 SVGIG (reference sequence). V was shortened by 4 bases and J by 4 bases, with 13 bases between the two germline ends. In DNA form, the CDR3 reads TGTGCCTGGACAGCGAGAGGGAGCACCGGGGAGCTGTTTTTT. It yields the protein CAWTARGSTGELFF.

The chain has TRBV7-3 and TRBJ1-2; 8 nucleotides align to TRBD1. The germline gives CDR1 SGHTA, CDR2 FQGTGA. Germline trimming cut 5 bases from V and 4 bases from J; bases unmatched to any gene: 9. The CDR3 is made up of 15 amino acids. DNA for the CDR3: TGTGCCAGCAGCCCGGGACAGGACCCCATCTATGGCTACACCTTC. Encoded protein: CASSPGQDPIYGYTF. Full variable domain (missing parts from reference TRBV7-3 and TRBJ1-2): GAGVSQTPSNKVTEKGKYVELRCDPISGHTALYWYRQSLGQGPEFLIYFQGTGAADDSGLPNDRFFAVRPEGSVSTLKIQRTERGDSAVYLCASSPGQDPIYGYTFGSGTRLTVV.

The chain has TRBV2 and TRBJ1-2; TRBD1 aligns across 10 bases. Germline V CDR1 and CDR2: SNHLY, FYNNEI. The CDR3 consists of 14 residues. The ends lost 4 bases at V and 7 bases at J; junction bases unmatched: 6. The CDR3 DNA follows: TGTGCCAGCAGTGCGGAGACAGGGGGCTTTGGCTACACCTTC. Its translation is CASSAETGGFGYTF.

CDR3 in amino acids: CASSSTGVDTGELFF. Written as DNA, the CDR3 is TGTGCCAGCAGCTCGACAGGGGTTGACACCGGGGAGCTGTTTTTT. This sequence joins TRBV5-4 and TRBJ2-2, with TRBD1 identical over 8 bases. Germline trimming cut 3 bases from V and 3 bases from J; bases unmatched to any gene: 4. This CDR3 comprises 15 residues. The germline CDR1 and CDR2 sequences are SGHNT and YYREEE (reference sequence).

The chain has TRBV7-3 and TRBJ1-1; D is perhaps TRBD1 (5 bases). Trimming left V 5 bases short and J 0 bases short, with 16 bases between. There are 16 residues in the CDR3. The V gene's germline CDR1 is SGHTA and CDR2 FQGTGA. The chain's CDR3 is CASSTRSGRLNTEAFF. The CDR3 nucleotides read TGTGCCAGCAGCACACGATCGGGACGGCTGAACACTGAAGCTTTCTTT.

The gene calls are TRBV7-9 and TRBJ1-2; D uncertain. Germline V gene data show CDR1 as SEHNR and CDR2 as FQNEAQ (reference sequence). The CDR3 has 12 residues. V lost 6 bases and J lost 7, with 12 bases in between. CDR3 residues: CASRPGMAGYTF. CDR3 DNA: TGTGCCAGCAGGCCCGGGATGGCTGGCTACACCTTC.

This sequence joins TRBV11-3 and TRBJ2-5; 9 bases agree with TRBD1. V shed 5 bases, J shed 5 bases, and the junction held 9 bases outside the gene matches. Per germline, CDR1 SGHNT and CDR2 YENEEA. This CDR3 contains 15 residues. The CDR3 spells CASSPGTGRRETQYF. The CDR3 DNA is TGTGCCAGCAGCCCCGGGACAGGGCGGAGGGAGACCCAGTACTTC.

The J gene is TRBJ2-1, the V gene TRBV11-2, with TRBD2 identical over 11 bases. There are 17 residues in the CDR3. V trimming: 1 base; J trimming: 9 bases; junction bases outside the gene matches: 11. CDR1 and CDR2 (germline): SGHAT, FQNNGV. The CDR3 protein is CASSLVGLAGGMSEQFF. In DNA form, the CDR3 reads TGTGCCAGCAGCTTAGTAGGGCTAGCGGGAGGAATGAGTGAGCAGTTCTTC.

The V and J genes are TRBV6-5 and TRBJ1-2; 7 bases agree with TRBD1. The CDR3 covers 13 residues. Germline CDR1 MNHEY, CDR2 SVGAGI. The junction had 10 bases not matched to a gene; V was cut back by 7 bases and J by 8 bases. This CDR3 reads CASTTGDSQGYTF. DNA for the CDR3: TGTGCCAGCACCACGGGGGACAGCCAAGGCTACACCTTC.

The J gene is TRBJ1-2, the V gene TRBV4-3; D is possibly TRBD1 (5 bases). Germline V gene data show CDR1 as LGHNA and CDR2 as YSLEER. V dropped 0 bases and J dropped 3 bases, with 11 bases sitting between them. There are 15 residues in the CDR3. The CDR3 sequence: CASSQDGRGYYGYTF. Written as DNA, the CDR3 is TGCGCCAGCAGCCAAGACGGGCGGGGGTACTATGGCTACACCTTC.

The V and J genes are TRBV2 and TRBJ1-5, with 7 bases aligning to TRBD1. This CDR3 region has 15 residues. Germline trimming cut 4 bases from V and 6 bases from J; bases unmatched to any gene: 9. Germline V gene sequence: CDR1 SNHLY, CDR2 FYNNEI. The CDR3 nucleotides are TGTGCCAGCAGTGTTGGGGGACAGAGGGGTCAGCCCCAGCATTTT. Translating gives CASSVGGQRGQPQHF.

V and J are TRBV11-2 and TRBJ2-6; the match to TRBD2 covers 10 bases. CDR3 size: 18 residues. Looked up from germline, CDR1 is SGHAT and CDR2 is FQNNGV. Losses at the gene ends were 5 bases for V and 2 bases for J; bases not matched to a gene: 9. CDR3 nucleotide sequence: TGTGCCAGCAGCCTCCAGTTTAGCGGGAGGCCTGGGGCCAACGTCCTGACTTTC. It yields the protein CASSLQFSGRPGANVLTF. The variable domain in full, with the rest retrieved from reference TRBV11-2 and TRBJ2-6, is EAGVAQSPRYKIIEKRQSVAFWCNPISGHATLYWYQQILGQGPKLLIQFQNNGVVDDSQLPKDRFSAERLKGVDSTLKIQPAKLEDSAVYLCASSLQFSGRPGANVLTFGAGSRLTVL.

The V call is TRBV9, the J call TRBJ2-2, with 9 bases that match TRBD2. Trimming took 6 bases from V and 2 from J; bases not matched to a gene: 2. This CDR3 comprises 14 residues. Germline values: CDR1 SGDLS, CDR2 YYNGEE. The CDR3 sequence is CASNLAGNTGELFF. The CDR3 DNA reads TGTGCCAGCAACCTAGCGGGAAACACCGGGGAGCTGTTTTTT.

Concerning this clone: The identical CDR3 is also encoded by other nucleotide sequences in the sample. The chain uses TRBV7-2 and TRBJ2-1, with D unresolved. V was trimmed by 4 bases and J by 6 bases, leaving 4 bases between them. The germline V gene encodes CDR1 SGHTA and CDR2 FQGNSA. The CDR3 runs to 11 residues. CDR3: CASSSSNEQFF. The CDR3 bases are TGTGCCAGCAGCTCTAGCAATGAGCAGTTCTTC. Variable domain in full (rest from reference TRBV7-2 and TRBJ2-1): GAGVSQSPSNKVTEKGKDVELRCDPISGHTALYWYRQSLGQGLEFLIYFQGNSAPDKSGLPSDRFSAERTGGSVSTLTIQRTQQEDSAVYLCASSSSNEQFFGPGTRLTVL.

Regarding this clone: Other DNA sequences from this sample encode an identical CDR3 as well. V usage is TRBV2 and J usage is TRBJ1-2, with a possible D match to TRBD1 (5 bases). The germline V gene encodes CDR1 SNHLY and CDR2 FYNNEI. The V end lost 4 bases, the J end lost 7 bases, and 7 bases lay between the germline ends. This CDR3 is 11 amino acids long. The CDR3 is CASSVGAGYTF. The CDR3 DNA reads as TGTGCCAGCAGTGTTGGGGCTGGCTACACCTTC.

In regard to this clone: The sample holds other DNA sequences that translate to the same CDR3. The gene calls are TRBV9 and TRBJ2-7, with 13 positions matching TRBD2. Unmatched junction bases numbered 2, after V lost 2 bases and J lost 3 bases. Germline lookup yields CDR1 SGDLS and CDR2 YYNGEE. The CDR3 has 15 residues. The CDR3 bases are TGTGCCAGCAGCGTGGGACTAGCGGGGAACTACGAGCAGTACTTC. It translates to CASSVGLAGNYEQYF.

This clone was recorded a few times. This sequence joins TRBV10-3 and TRBJ1-5; D is unresolved. V lost 7 bases and J lost 2, with 12 bases in between. This CDR3 is 14 amino acids long. The germline V gene has CDR1 ENHRY and CDR2 SYGVKD. CDR3 protein: CAIKSGTGNQPQHF. In nucleotides, the CDR3 is TGTGCCATCAAATCGGGAACTGGCAATCAGCCCCAGCATTTT.

The V call is TRBV30, the J call TRBJ1-1; D unresolved. The CDR3 contains 12 residues. The germline V gene encodes CDR1 GTSNPN and CDR2 SVGIG (reference sequence). Trimming stripped 0 bases from V and 11 bases from J, with 13 bases between. The DNA for the CDR3 is TGTGCCTGGAGTGTTTCCGGGAACACGGCTTTCTTT. Amino acid sequence: CAWSVSGNTAFF.

The chain links TRBV7-2 to TRBJ2-2; TRBD1 might be the D (7 bases). The V and J ends lost 2 bases and 5 bases respectively, with 24 bases between them. Per the germline V gene, CDR1 is SGHTA and CDR2 is FQGNSA. The CDR3 contains 19 residues. This CDR3 is CASSLSGTYPGRGTGELFF. For the CDR3, the DNA is TGTGCCAGCAGCTTATCCGGGACTTACCCCGGCAGGGGGACCGGGGAGCTGTTTTTT. The full variable domain, in which reference TRBV7-2 and TRBJ2-2 provide the parts outside the CDR3, is GAGVSQSPSNKVTEKGKDVELRCDPISGHTALYWYRQSLGQGLEFLIYFQGNSAPDKSGLPSDRFSAERTGGSVSTLTIQRTQQEDSAVYLCASSLSGTYPGRGTGELFFGEGSRLTVL.

This clone was counted a few times. The genes are TRBV27 and TRBJ2-7; D might be TRBD1 (6 bases). This CDR3 is built from 16 residues. V gave up 7 bases and J gave up 9 bases, with 28 bases separating them. CDR1 is MNHEY, CDR2 SMNVEV, per germline (reference sequence). The CDR3 region has the DNA TGTGCCAGCAAACCGGGACACCTGGGCGACCGAGAGGCGCAGTACTTC. Its protein is CASKPGHLGDREAQYF.

The chain carries TRBV7-2 and TRBJ2-1, with unresolved D. CDR3 size: 15 residues. Trimming left V 5 bases short and J 4 bases short, with 15 bases between. Germline loops: CDR1 SGHTA, CDR2 FQGNSA. CDR3 DNA sequence: TGTGCCAGCAGCCCCTCGGTGGAAGCTTACAATGAGCAGTTCTTC. Translation: CASSPSVEAYNEQFF.

The chain has TRBV10-1 and TRBJ2-1, with 9 bases fitting TRBD2. With V trimmed by 8 bases and J by 3 bases, 8 bases remained unmatched. The CDR3 sequence is 15 residues long. Germline loops: CDR1 WNHNN, CDR2 SYGVQD (reference sequence). The CDR3 nucleotides are TGCGCCAGCCTACTCCTAGCGGGGAACTACAATGAGCAGTTCTTC. Translating gives CASLLLAGNYNEQFF.

The chain uses TRBV5-4 and TRBJ2-1; possible D gene TRBD2, 5 bases. This CDR3 is built from 16 residues. Germline V lookup: CDR1 SGHNT, CDR2 YYREEE (reference sequence). The ends were cut back, 3 bases at V and 0 bases at J, with 13 bases in the middle. Here the CDR3 reads CASSSFRERSYNEQFF. CDR3 DNA sequence: TGTGCCAGCAGCTCCTTTAGGGAGCGCTCCTACAATGAGCAGTTCTTC. Full variable domain (missing parts from reference TRBV5-4 and TRBJ2-1): ETGVTQSPTHLIKTRGQQVTLRCSSQSGHNTVSWYQQALGQGPQFIFQYYREEENGRGNFPPRFSGLQFPNYSSELNVNALELDDSALYLCASSSFRERSYNEQFFGPGTRLTVL.

The chain combines TRBV28 with TRBJ1-3; unclear D gene. This CDR3 comprises 13 residues. The germline V gene encodes CDR1 MDHEN and CDR2 SYDVKM. Deletions cut 4 bases from V and 15 bases from J, with 19 bases between. CDR3 loop: CASSSAGPFRSYF. CDR3 DNA sequence: TGTGCCAGCAGTTCCGCCGGGCCCTTCAGGTCATATTTT.

The genes are TRBV27 and TRBJ2-2; weak D call: TRBD2 (6 bases). CDR1 and CDR2 (germline): MNHEY, SMNVEV (reference sequence). V was cut by 4 bases and J by 7 bases, with 22 bases left in between. CDR3 size: 17 residues. The CDR3 reads CASSSSLRGIDGGELFF. The CDR3 DNA reads TGTGCCAGCAGTTCGTCCCTCCGCGGGATAGATGGCGGGGAGCTGTTTTTT.

The chain has TRBV5-1 and TRBJ2-5; the D gene is possibly TRBD2 (5 bases). The germline V gene has CDR1 SGHRS and CDR2 YFSETQ. V was pared by 9 bases and J by 2 bases, with 17 bases between. This CDR3 is 14 amino acids long. The CDR3 sequence: CATGPGGLQETQYF. CDR3 nucleotides: TGCGCCACCGGACCCGGTGGACTGCAAGAGACCCAGTACTTC.